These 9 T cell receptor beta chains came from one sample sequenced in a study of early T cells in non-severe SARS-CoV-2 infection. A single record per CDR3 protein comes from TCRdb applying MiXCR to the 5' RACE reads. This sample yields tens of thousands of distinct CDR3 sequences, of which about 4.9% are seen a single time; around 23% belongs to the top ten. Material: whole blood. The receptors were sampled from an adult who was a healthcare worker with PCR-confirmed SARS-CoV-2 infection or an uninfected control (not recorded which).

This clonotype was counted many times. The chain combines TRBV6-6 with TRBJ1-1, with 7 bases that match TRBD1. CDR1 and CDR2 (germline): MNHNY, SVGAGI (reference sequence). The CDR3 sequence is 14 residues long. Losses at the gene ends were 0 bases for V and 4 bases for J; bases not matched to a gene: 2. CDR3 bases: TGTGCCAGCAGTTACTCGGCAGGGGGCACTGAAGCTTTCTTT. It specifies CASSYSAGGTEAFF.

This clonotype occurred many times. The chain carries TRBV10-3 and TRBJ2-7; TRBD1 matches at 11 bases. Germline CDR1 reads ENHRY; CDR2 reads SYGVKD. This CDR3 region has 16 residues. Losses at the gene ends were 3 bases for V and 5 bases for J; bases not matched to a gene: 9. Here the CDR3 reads CAISERGGTGGDEQYF. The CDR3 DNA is TGTGCCATCAGTGAACGAGGGGGGACAGGGGGTGACGAGCAGTACTTC.

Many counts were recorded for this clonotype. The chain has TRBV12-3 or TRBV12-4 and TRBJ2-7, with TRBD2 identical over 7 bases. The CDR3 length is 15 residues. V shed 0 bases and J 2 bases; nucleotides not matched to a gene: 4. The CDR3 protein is CASSLAAGAPYEQYF. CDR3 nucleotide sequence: TGTGCCAGCAGTTTAGCGGCGGGAGCCCCCTACGAGCAGTACTTC.

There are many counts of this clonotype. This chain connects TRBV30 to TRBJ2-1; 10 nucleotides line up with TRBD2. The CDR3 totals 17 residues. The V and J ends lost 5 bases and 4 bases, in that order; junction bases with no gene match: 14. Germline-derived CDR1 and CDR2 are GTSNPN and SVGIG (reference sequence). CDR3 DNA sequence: TGTGCCTGGTCATTATTCCATCGGACTAGCGGTTACAATGAGCAGTTCTTC. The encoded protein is CAWSLFHRTSGYNEQFF.

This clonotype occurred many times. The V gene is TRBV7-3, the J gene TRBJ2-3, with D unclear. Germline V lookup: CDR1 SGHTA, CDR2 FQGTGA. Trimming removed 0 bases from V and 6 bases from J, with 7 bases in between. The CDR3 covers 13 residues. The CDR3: CASSLTLQDTQYF. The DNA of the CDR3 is TGTGCCAGCAGCTTAACCCTCCAGGATACGCAGTATTTT.

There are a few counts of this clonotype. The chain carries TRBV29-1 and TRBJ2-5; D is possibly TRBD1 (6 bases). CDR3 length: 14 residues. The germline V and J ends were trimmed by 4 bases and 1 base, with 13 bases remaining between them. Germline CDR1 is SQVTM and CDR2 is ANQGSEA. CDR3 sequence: CSVVDSLRQETQYF. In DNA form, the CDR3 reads TGCAGCGTTGTGGACAGTCTCCGCCAAGAGACCCAGTACTTC.

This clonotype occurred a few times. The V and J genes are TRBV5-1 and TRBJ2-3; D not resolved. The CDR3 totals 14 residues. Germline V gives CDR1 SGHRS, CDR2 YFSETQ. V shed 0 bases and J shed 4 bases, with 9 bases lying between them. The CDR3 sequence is CASSLASRADTQYF. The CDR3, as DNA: TGCGCCAGCAGCTTGGCTAGTCGGGCAGATACGCAGTATTTT. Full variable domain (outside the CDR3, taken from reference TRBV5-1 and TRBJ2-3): KAGVTQTPRYLIKTRGQQVTLSCSPISGHRSVSWYQQTPGQGLQFLFEYFSETQRNKGNFPGRFSGRQFSNSRSEMNVSTLELGDSALYLCASSLASRADTQYFGPGTRLTVL.

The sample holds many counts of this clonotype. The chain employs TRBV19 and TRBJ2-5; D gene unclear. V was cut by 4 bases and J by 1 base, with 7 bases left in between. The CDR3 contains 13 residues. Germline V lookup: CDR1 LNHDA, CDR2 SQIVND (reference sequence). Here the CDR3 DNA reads TGTGCCAGTAGTACGGGCTCCCAAGAGACCCAGTACTTC. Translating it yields CASSTGSQETQYF. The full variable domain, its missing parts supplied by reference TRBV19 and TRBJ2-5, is DGGITQSPKYLFRKEGQNVTLSCEQNLNHDAMYWYRQDPGQGLRLIYYSQIVNDFQKGDIAEGYSVSREKKESFPLTVTSAQKNPTAFYLCASSTGSQETQYFGPGTRLLVL.

The CDR3 here is CASSPPSGRRNEQFF. Here the CDR3 DNA reads TGTGCCAGCTCACCACCAAGCGGGAGAAGAAATGAGCAGTTCTTC. The gene calls are TRBV18 and TRBJ2-1; 8 bases fit TRBD2. This CDR3 is 15 amino acids long. J gave up 7 bases and V 0 bases, and 5 bases lay outside the gene matches. Germline V gene data show CDR1 as KGHSH and CDR2 as LQKENI.